A selection of T cell receptor beta chains follows, all from one sample in a study of shared clonotypes between healthy human individuals. TCRdb's copy holds only in-frame clones and misses some; the assay was immunoSEQ multiplex PCR. The table includes over a million clones, over 95% detected once. What was sequenced was naive CD4+ T cells sorted from blood. The source is a man younger than 40 in good health. Each CDR3 is given with its conserved first and last residue. A D gene is named only where the DNA matches it firmly. Clone sizes are given selectively: once, few, many, or a class where the clone is expanded.

abundance	j_gene	d_gene	v_gene	CDR3nt	CDR3aa
-	TRBJ2-1	-	TRBV10-2	TGCGCCGGATCAAGCTCCTACAATGAGCAGTTCTTC	CAGSSSYNEQFF
once	TRBJ2-3	-	TRBV19	TGTGCCAGTAGTATAATCGGGCAGGCCACCACAGATACGCAGTATTTT	CASSIIGQATTDTQYF
-	TRBJ2-5	-	TRBV15	TGTGCCACCAGCAGAGCCCCGGGAGAGACCCAGTACTTC	CATSRAPGETQYF
once	TRBJ2-1	-	TRBV30	TGTGCCTGGAGTGTACTCGAGCAGAGTAATGAGCAGTTCTTC	CAWSVLEQSNEQFF
once	TRBJ1-2	TRBD1	TRBV5-1	TGCGCCAGCAGCTTGGGCCCGGGACAGGGGGCCTATGGCTACACCTTC	CASSLGPGQGAYGYTF
-	TRBJ2-5	TRBD2	TRBV2	TGTGCCAGCAGCCTCGGACTAGCGGGAGGTGGAGAGACCCAGTACTTC	CASSLGLAGGGETQYF
once	TRBJ1-3	-	TRBV18	TGTGCCAGCTCACCGAGCTCTGGAAACACCATATATTTT	CASSPSSGNTIYF
-	TRBJ2-5	-	TRBV9	TGTGCCAGCAGCAGTCCTAGAGGCTCAGGCGAGACCCAGTACTTC	CASSSPRGSGETQYF
-	TRBJ2-1	TRBD2	TRBV11-2	TGTGCCAGCACCCTAGCGGACACCTACAATGAGCAGTTCTTC	CASTLADTYNEQFF
-	TRBJ2-5	TRBD2	TRBV5-8	TGTGCCAGCAGCGACAGAAGGACTAGCGGGATGGAGACCCAGTACTTC	CASSDRRTSGMETQYF
-	TRBJ2-1	-	TRBV25-1	TGTGCCAGCAGTGGTTCGGGACCGAGCTCCTACAATGAGCAGTTCTTC	CASSGSGPSSYNEQFF
-	TRBJ2-1	TRBD2	TRBV7-2	TGTGCCAGCAGCTTCATAGCGGGTTTCTCCTACAATGAGCAGTTCTTC	CASSFIAGFSYNEQFF
once	TRBJ2-7	TRBD1	TRBV18	TGTGCCAGCTCACCACCCGGGACAGGGCGTTCTATGGCCTACGAGCAGTACTTC	CASSPPGTGRSMAYEQYF
-	TRBJ2-2	TRBD1	TRBV27	TGTGCCAGCAGTTTGAGACAGGGTAACACCGGGGAGCTGTTTTTT	CASSLRQGNTGELFF
-	TRBJ2-1	-	TRBV5-1	TGCGCCAGCAGCCTGGAGGGGACTCAATCCTACAATGAGCAGTTCTTC	CASSLEGTQSYNEQFF
-	TRBJ1-4	-	TRBV5-4	TGTGCCAGCAGCTTCTATGTTCGGGGGAATGAAAAACTGTTTTTT	CASSFYVRGNEKLFF
-	TRBJ1-1	-	TRBV14	TGTGCCAGCAGCCAAGATGTCCCCAGTGGGAACACTGAAGCTTTCTTT	CASSQDVPSGNTEAFF
-	TRBJ2-5	-	TRBV28	TGTGCCAGCAGAAGGACAGGCGGGGACCAAGAGACCCAGTACTTC	CASRRTGGDQETQYF
-	TRBJ2-1	TRBD2	TRBV4-2	TGTGCCAGCAGCCAAGATACGGGAGGGCACAATGAGCAGTTCTTC	CASSQDTGGHNEQFF
-	TRBJ2-3	TRBD1	TRBV11-3	TGTGCCAGCAGCTCCGGGACAGGCACAGATACGCAGTATTTT	CASSSGTGTDTQYF
-	TRBJ1-5	-	TRBV6-1	TGTGCCAGCAGTGAAGGCCGGGGGGGAGGAGGTCAGCCCCAGCATTTT	CASSEGRGGGGQPQHF
-	TRBJ1-5	TRBD1	TRBV28	TGTGCCAGCAGGCGGGGGGACAGGGGCGTAAATCAGCCCCAGCATTTT	CASRRGDRGVNQPQHF
once	TRBJ2-5	-	TRBV18	TGTGCCAGCTCACCCCCTGTCAGCGGGCAAGAGACCCAGTACTTC	CASSPPVSGQETQYF
-	TRBJ2-7	TRBD1	TRBV5-6	TGTGCCAGCAGCTTGGGACAGGGGGCTTACGAGCAGTACTTC	CASSLGQGAYEQYF
-	TRBJ2-7	-	TRBV5-1	TGCGCCAGCAGCTTGGAGCTAGTCGACGAGCAGTACTTC	CASSLELVDEQYF
-	TRBJ1-1	-	TRBV6-5	TGTGCCAGCAGTTATTCCGGCCTTGGCACTGAAGCTTTCTTT	CASSYSGLGTEAFF
-	TRBJ2-5	-	TRBV28	TGTGCCAGCAGGTCGGACGGAGAGACCCAGTACTTC	CASRSDGETQYF
-	TRBJ2-1	TRBD2	TRBV7-6	TGTGCCAGCAGTAGGACTAGCGGGAAACGGAGCTACAATGAGCAGTTCTTC	CASSRTSGKRSYNEQFF
-	TRBJ2-7	TRBD1	TRBV28	TGTGCCAGCAGTTCCCTAGAGATATGGACAGGCCTCCCCTACGAGCAGTACTTC	CASSSLEIWTGLPYEQYF
once	TRBJ2-1	-	TRBV19	TGTGCCAGTAGTATTGTGGGTGGGATCTACAATGAGCAGTTCTTC	CASSIVGGIYNEQFF
-	TRBJ2-3	TRBD2	TRBV19	TGTGCCAGTAGCCTTTTTAGCGGGTCTAGCACAGATACGCAGTATTTT	CASSLFSGSSTDTQYF
once	TRBJ2-7	-	TRBV11-2	TGTGCCAGCAGCTTAGACAGTCCAGGTTACGAGCAGTACTTC	CASSLDSPGYEQYF
-	TRBJ1-4	-	TRBV27	TGTGCCAGCAAAGCAAGACAAGGGAATACGAATGAAAAACTGTTTTTT	CASKARQGNTNEKLFF
-	TRBJ2-3	TRBD2	TRBV7-6	TGTGCCAGCAGCCCTACCGGGACTAGCCCTAGAAATACGCAGTATTTT	CASSPTGTSPRNTQYF
-	TRBJ2-1	-	TRBV11-2	TGTGCCAGCAGCTTAGGGCGCGGACAGTTCAATGAGCAGTTCTTC	CASSLGRGQFNEQFF
-	TRBJ2-7	TRBD1	TRBV5-1	TGCGCCAGCAGCGCGAGGGACAGCTCCTACGAGCAGTACTTC	CASSARDSSYEQYF
-	TRBJ2-4	TRBD2	TRBV7-9	TGTGCCAGCAGCTTAGGGGAGGGGAGGCGCAAAAACATTCAGTACTTC	CASSLGEGRRKNIQYF
-	TRBJ1-1	TRBD1	TRBV18	TGTGCCAGCTCACCGACAGGGGGAGTAAGGGACACTGAAGCTTTCTTT	CASSPTGGVRDTEAFF
-	TRBJ2-2	TRBD1	TRBV6-5	TGTGCCAGCAGTTACCGGACAGGGGACACCGGGGAGCTGTTTTTT	CASSYRTGDTGELFF
-	TRBJ2-3	-	TRBV30	TGTGCCTGGAGTCTCCCGCCGAAGACGGGTTTT	CAWSLPPKTGF
-	TRBJ2-7	-	TRBV19	TGTGCCAGTAGTGCTAGAATCGTTAGCGAGCAGTACTTC	CASSARIVSEQYF
-	TRBJ2-2	TRBD1	TRBV5-4	TGTGCCAGCAGCTTGGGGACAGGGGGGACCGGGGAGCTGTTTTTT	CASSLGTGGTGELFF
-	TRBJ1-5	-	TRBV7-9	TGTGCCAGCAGCTTAGGTATCGGGGTGGATCAGCCCCAGCATTTT	CASSLGIGVDQPQHF
-	TRBJ1-1	TRBD1	TRBV11-2	TGTGCCAGCAGCTTAGATGGACAGGTGAGAGGTTTCTTT	CASSLDGQVRGFF
-	TRBJ2-3	TRBD2	TRBV10-1	TGCGCCAGCAGTGAACCCATAGCGGGAACGGGCACAGATACGCAGTATTTT	CASSEPIAGTGTDTQYF